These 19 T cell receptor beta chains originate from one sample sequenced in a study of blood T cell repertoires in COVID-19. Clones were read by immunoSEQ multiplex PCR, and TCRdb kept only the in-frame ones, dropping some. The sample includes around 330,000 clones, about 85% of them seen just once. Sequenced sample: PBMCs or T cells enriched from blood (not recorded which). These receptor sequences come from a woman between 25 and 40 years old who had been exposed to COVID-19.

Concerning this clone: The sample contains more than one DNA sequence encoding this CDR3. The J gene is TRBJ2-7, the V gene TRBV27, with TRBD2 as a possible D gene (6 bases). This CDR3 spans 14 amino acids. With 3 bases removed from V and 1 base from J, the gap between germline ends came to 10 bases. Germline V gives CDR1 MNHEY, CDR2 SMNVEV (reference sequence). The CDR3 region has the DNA TGTGCCAGCAGTTTCGGCGGGGTGTCCTACGAGCAGTACTTC. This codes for CASSFGGVSYEQYF.

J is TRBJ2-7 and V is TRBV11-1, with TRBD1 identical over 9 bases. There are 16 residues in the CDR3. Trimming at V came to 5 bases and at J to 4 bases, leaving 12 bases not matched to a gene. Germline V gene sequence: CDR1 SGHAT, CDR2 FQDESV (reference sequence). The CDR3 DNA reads TGTGCCAGCAGCAAGTTGGGACAGGGAGTCGGTTACGAGCAGTACTTC. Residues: CASSKLGQGVGYEQYF.

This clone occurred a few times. In nucleotides, the CDR3 is TGTGCCAGCAGTTTGCGACAGGGGGGGCCCTACGAGCAGTACTTC. As protein: CASSLRQGGPYEQYF. This chain joins TRBV6-5 and TRBJ2-7; TRBD1 matches at 9 bases. The CDR3 is 15 residues long. Trimming at V came to 4 bases and at J to 2 bases, leaving 6 bases not matched to a gene. Germline CDR1 and CDR2: MNHEY and SVGAGI.

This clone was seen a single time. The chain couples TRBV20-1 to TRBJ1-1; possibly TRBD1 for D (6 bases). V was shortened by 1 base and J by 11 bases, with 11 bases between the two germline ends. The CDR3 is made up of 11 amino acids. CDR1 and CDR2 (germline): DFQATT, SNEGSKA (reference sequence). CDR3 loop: CSARGTARAFF. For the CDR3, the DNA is TGCAGTGCTAGAGGGACAGCTCGGGCTTTCTTT.

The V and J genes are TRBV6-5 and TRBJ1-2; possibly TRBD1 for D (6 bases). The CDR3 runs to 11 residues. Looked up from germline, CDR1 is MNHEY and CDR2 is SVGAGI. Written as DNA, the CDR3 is TGTGGAACTGTAAGGGGGTATGGCTACACCTTC. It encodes CGTVRGYGYTF.

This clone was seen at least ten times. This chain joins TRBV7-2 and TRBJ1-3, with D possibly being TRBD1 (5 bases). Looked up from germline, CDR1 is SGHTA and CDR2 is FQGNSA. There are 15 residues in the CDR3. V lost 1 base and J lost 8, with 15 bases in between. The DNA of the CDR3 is TGTGCCAGCAGCTTAGTACGCGGACTAGGGGACACCATATATTTT. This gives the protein CASSLVRGLGDTIYF.

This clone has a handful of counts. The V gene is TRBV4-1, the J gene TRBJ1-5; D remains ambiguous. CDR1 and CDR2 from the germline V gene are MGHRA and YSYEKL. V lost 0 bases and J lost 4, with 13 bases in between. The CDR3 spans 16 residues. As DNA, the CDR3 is TGCGCCAGCAGCCAAGAAGGTCGGGGAGAGAATCAGCCCCAGCATTTT. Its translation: CASSQEGRGENQPQHF.

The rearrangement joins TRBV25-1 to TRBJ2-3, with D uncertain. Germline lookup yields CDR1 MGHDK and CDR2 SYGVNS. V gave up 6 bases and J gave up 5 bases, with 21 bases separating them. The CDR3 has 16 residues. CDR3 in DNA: TGTGCCAGCAGCCCCTGGTTCGCCTCTAAAGAAGATACGCAGTATTTT. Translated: CASSPWFASKEDTQYF. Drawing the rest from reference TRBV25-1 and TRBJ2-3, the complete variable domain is EADIYQTPRYLVIGTGKKITLECSQTMGHDKMYWYQQDPGMELHLIHYSYGVNSTEKGDLSSESTVSRIRTEHFPLTLESARPSHTSQYLCASSPWFASKEDTQYFGPGTRLTVL.

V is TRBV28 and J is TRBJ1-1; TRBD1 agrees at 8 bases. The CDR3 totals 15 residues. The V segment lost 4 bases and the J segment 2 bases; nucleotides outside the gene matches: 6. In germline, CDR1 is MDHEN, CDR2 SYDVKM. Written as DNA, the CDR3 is TGTGCCAGCAGTTGGTCCGGGACAGGTAACACTGAAGCTTTCTTT. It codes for CASSWSGTGNTEAFF.

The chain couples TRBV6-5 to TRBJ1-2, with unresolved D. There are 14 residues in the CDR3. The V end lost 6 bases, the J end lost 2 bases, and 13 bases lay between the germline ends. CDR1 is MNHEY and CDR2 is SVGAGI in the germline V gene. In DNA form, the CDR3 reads TGTGCCAGCAGCCTCACGGGGAACAACTATGGCTACACCTTC. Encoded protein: CASSLTGNNYGYTF.

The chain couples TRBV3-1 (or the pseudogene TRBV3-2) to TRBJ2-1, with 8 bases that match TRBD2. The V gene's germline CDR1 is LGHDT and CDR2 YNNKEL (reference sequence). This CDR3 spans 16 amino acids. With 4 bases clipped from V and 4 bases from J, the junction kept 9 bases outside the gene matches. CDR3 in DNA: TGTGCCAGCAGCCCTCGGGGGCGGGAGGTGTACAATGAGCAGTTCTTC. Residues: CASSPRGREVYNEQFF.

The CDR3 DNA follows: TGCGCCAGCAGCCCGATGAGTGCAACTAATGAAAAACTGTTTTTT. This sequence encodes CASSPMSATNEKLFF. This chain connects TRBV5-1 to TRBJ1-4; D call uncertain. Germline V lookup: CDR1 SGHRS, CDR2 YFSETQ. CDR3 size: 15 residues. Trimming removed 4 bases from V and 0 bases from J, with 10 bases in between.

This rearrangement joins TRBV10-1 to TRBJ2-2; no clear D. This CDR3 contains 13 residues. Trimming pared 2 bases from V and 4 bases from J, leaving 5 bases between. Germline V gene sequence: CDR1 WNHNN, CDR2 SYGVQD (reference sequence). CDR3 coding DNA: TGCGCCAGCAGTGAGCTGGCCACCGGGGAGCTGTTTTTT. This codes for CASSELATGELFF.

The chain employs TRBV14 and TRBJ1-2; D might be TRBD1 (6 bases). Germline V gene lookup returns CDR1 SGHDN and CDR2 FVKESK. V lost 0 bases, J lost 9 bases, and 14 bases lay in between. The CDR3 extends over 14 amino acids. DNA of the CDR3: TGTGCCAGCAGCCAAGATCTACAGGGTTGGAGCTACACCTTC. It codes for CASSQDLQGWSYTF. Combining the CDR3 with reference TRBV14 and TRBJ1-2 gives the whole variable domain EAGVTQFPSHSVIEKGQTVTLRCDPISGHDNLYWYRRVMGKEIKFLLHFVKESKQDESGMPNNRFLAERTGGTYSTLKVQPAELEDSGVYFCASSQDLQGWSYTFGSGTRLTVV.

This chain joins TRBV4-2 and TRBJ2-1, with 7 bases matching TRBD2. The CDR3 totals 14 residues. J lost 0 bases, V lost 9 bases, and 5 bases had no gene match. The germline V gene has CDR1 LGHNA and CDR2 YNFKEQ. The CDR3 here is CASNAGVSYNEQFF. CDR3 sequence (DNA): TGTGCCAGTAATGCGGGGGTCTCCTACAATGAGCAGTTCTTC.

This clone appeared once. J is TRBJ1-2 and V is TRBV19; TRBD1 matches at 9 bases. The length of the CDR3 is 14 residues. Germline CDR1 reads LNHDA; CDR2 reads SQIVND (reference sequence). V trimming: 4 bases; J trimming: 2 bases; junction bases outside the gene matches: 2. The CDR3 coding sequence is TGTGCCAGTAGTACGACAGGGGGGAACTATGGCTACACCTTC. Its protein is CASSTTGGNYGYTF.

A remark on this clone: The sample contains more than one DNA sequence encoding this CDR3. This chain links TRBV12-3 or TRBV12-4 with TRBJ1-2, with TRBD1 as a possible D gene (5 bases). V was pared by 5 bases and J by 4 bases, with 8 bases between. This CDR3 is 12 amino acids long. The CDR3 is CASSPGGYGYTF. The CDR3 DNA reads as TGTGCCAGCAGTCCGGGGGGCTATGGCTACACCTTC.

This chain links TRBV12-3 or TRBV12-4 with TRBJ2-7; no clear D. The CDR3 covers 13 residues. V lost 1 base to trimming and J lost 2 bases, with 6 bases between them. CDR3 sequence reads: CASSLDSPYEQYF. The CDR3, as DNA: TGTGCCAGCAGTTTAGACAGCCCCTACGAGCAGTACTTC.

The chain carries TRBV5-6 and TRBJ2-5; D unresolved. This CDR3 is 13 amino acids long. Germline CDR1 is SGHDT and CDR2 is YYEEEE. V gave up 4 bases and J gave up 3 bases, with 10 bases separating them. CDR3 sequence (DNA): TGTGCCAGCAGCCCTGGCCCGAAAGAGACCCAGTACTTC. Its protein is CASSPGPKETQYF.